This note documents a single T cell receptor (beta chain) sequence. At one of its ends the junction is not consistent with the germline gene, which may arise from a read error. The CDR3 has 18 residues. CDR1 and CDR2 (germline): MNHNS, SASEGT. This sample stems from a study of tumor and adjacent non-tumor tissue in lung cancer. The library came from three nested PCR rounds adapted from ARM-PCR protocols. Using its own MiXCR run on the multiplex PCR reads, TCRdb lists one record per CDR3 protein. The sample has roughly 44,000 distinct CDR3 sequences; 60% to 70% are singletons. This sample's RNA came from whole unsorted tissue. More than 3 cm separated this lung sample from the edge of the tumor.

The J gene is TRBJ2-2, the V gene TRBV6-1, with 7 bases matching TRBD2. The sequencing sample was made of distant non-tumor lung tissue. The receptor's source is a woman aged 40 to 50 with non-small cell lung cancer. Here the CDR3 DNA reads TGTGCCAGCAGTGAACAGATGTCCAGGACTAGTTTCGCCGTGGAGCTATTTTTT. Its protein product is CASSEQMSRTSFAVELFF.